This T cell receptor (beta chain) comes out of a study of early T cells in non-severe SARS-CoV-2 infection (dated by TCRdb to 2020 to 2023). A note on the overall study: Because TCR sequencing was done on bulk RNA from unsorted whole blood, the alpha and beta chains could not be paired.

General findings and caveats noted by the study authors: VDJdb matching was skewed toward anti-spike CD8 responses and likely underestimated virus-specific expansions by missing private and CD4 specificities.

This was a case-control study nested in a cohort of healthcare workers in London, UK, who had nasopharyngeal swab PCR tests and blood samples taken every week. Healthcare workers were enrolled in the week of the UK lockdown, from 23 to 31 March 2020, and were followed every week for up to about 16 weeks. V loses 2 bases, J loses 4 bases, and the germline ends lie 15 bases apart. Sequences MNHNS (CDR1) and SASEGT (CDR2) are obtained from the germline V gene. The CDR3 holds 15 amino acids from the cysteine to the phenylalanine. The CDR3 DNA has 45 bases and is translated from base 1. Points on this clonotype: The antigen this receptor binds is unknown. Within one base of it there is no much larger clone, and no base qualities were kept.

Library preparation employed 5' RACE. The sequencer was a NextSeq 500. The TCR library protocol attached unique molecular identifiers to individual cDNA molecules to correct for sequencing error and PCR bias. TCR alpha and beta chains were both sequenced, and the abundances of alpha and beta sequences in each sample were closely correlated with each other. The source study handled its data this way. Decombinator V4 was used to perform V gene, J gene and CDR3 annotation of TCR sequences. Expanded TCRs were defined as changing significantly between any two time points under a Poisson model with p below 0.0001. Abundances of TCRs were expressed as counts per million after normalisation to the total number of TCRs sequenced in each sample. TRAV1-2 paired with TRAJ12, TRAJ20 or TRAJ33 defined MAIT TCRs, while TRAV10 paired with TRAJ18 defined iNKT TCRs. A search of VDJdb, accessed on 1 November 2021, was run for TCRs annotated to CMV, EBV and SARS-CoV-2, with TCRs annotated for multiple antigens excluded. TCRdb ran its own pipeline on the public reads, namely fastp trimming at Q25 and MiXCR clone calling, and kept in-frame beta chains. Each entry merges the rows of one CDR3 protein and shows their most common DNA and genes. In this record, the V and J calls reflect TCRdb's handling and not the investigators' own analysis. This sample is represented by under 40,000 distinct CDR3 sequences; approximately 6% of them were singletons. 7.6% of the sample is taken by the ten largest.

The sequenced sample consisted of whole blood. The V and J genes are TRBV6-1 and TRBJ2-7, with the D gene not clear enough to name. The TCR comes from an adult who was a healthcare worker with PCR-confirmed SARS-CoV-2 infection or an uninfected control (not recorded which). The nucleotide sequence is given as TGTGCCAGCAGTGAACGAGGCCAGTTAGGGTACGAGCAGTACTTC. This sequence encodes CASSERGQLGYEQYF.